These 24 T cell receptor beta chains originate from one sample sequenced in a study of blood T cells in healthy people across ages. Through a sample-barcoded 5' primer and a J-beta primer mix, a second PCR was run for about 6 to 11 cycles. In TCRdb, the 5' RACE reads were re-called with MiXCR into one record per CDR3 protein. Of about 1.8 million distinct CDR3 sequences listed, 49% are singletons. Sequenced input: blood. The receptors come from a woman aged 40 to 50 in good health.

V usage is TRBV5-6 and J usage is TRBJ2-1, with D unclear. The CDR3 contains 11 residues. The germline V gene has CDR1 SGHDT and CDR2 YYEEEE. V was clipped by 0 bases and J by 10 bases, with 5 bases between them. CDR3 coding DNA: TGTGCCAGCAGCTTGGCACAGGAGCAGTTCTTC. This sequence encodes CASSLAQEQFF.

This clonotype was counted once. This chain connects TRBV12-3 or TRBV12-4 to TRBJ2-6, with 10 positions matching TRBD1. This CDR3 has 19 residues. With 7 bases clipped from V and 2 bases from J, the junction kept 14 bases outside the gene matches. The CDR3 nucleotides read TGTGCCAGCACCCCACAACCGGGACAGGGGTACCCTGGGGCCAACGTCCTGACTTTC. Translation: CASTPQPGQGYPGANVLTF.

This clonotype was counted a few times. The chain combines TRBV20-1 with TRBJ2-7; tentatively, D is TRBD2 (5 bases). Matching the DNA end better, TRBJ2-5 makes the J call doubtful. The CDR3 loop spans 12 amino acids. Germline V gives CDR1 DFQATT, CDR2 SNEGSKA (reference sequence). The chain's CDR3 is CSAPEGVETQYF. In DNA, the CDR3 is TGCAGTGCCCCTGAGGGCGTAGAGACCCAGTACTTC.

This clonotype has more than one count but fewer than ten. V and J are TRBV4-1 and TRBJ2-1; D unresolved. The CDR3 spans 19 residues. V dropped 0 bases and J dropped 0 bases, with 18 bases sitting between them. Germline CDR1 MGHRA, CDR2 YSYEKL. The CDR3: CASSQEGNPRAFSYNEQFF. The CDR3 DNA sequence: TGCGCCAGCAGCCAAGAAGGAAACCCTCGGGCGTTCTCCTACAATGAGCAGTTCTTC.

The chain recombines TRBV4-3 with TRBJ2-7; 7 bases agree with TRBD1. Germline V CDR1 and CDR2: LGHNA, YSLEER. Trimming cost V 2 bases and J 0 bases; bases outside gene matches: 7. The CDR3 runs to 16 residues. As DNA, the CDR3 is TGCGCCAGCAGCCAAACGACCGGGACAGTCTCCTACGAGCAGTACTTC. It codes for CASSQTTGTVSYEQYF.

The gene calls are TRBV10-3 and TRBJ2-1, with TRBD1 matching 8 bases. CDR3 length equals 13 residues. The ends lost 8 bases at V and 6 bases at J; junction bases unmatched: 6. Per the germline V gene, CDR1 is ENHRY and CDR2 is SYGVKD. The CDR3 sequence is CAIQGQAGNEQFF. In DNA form, the CDR3 reads TGTGCCATCCAGGGACAGGCGGGCAATGAGCAGTTCTTC.

This clonotype was seen only a few times. The chain links TRBV21-1 to TRBJ1-6. TRBV21-1 counts as a pseudogene. The CDR3 runs 19 residues. The CDR3 is CASSAQERAPSSYNSPLHF. The CDR3 DNA is TGTGCCAGCAGCGCCCAGGAGAGGGCCCCGAGCTCCTATAATTCACCCCTCCACTTT.

The chain is built from TRBV4-1 and TRBJ1-2; tentative D call: TRBD1 (6 bases). V lost 6 bases and J lost 2, with 16 bases in between. This CDR3 is 15 amino acids long. Germline CDR1 and CDR2: MGHRA and YSYEKL. CDR3: CASRGTGASNYGYTF. The CDR3 bases are TGCGCCAGCAGGGGAACGGGGGCCTCCAACTATGGCTACACCTTC.

V usage is TRBV7-9 and J usage is TRBJ1-1; D possibly corresponds to TRBD1 (5 bases). This CDR3 contains 16 residues. The ends were cut back, 2 bases at V and 0 bases at J, with 13 bases in the middle. Germline CDR1 SEHNR, CDR2 FQNEAQ (reference sequence). CDR3 loop: CASSLQRQTLNTEAFF. DNA of the CDR3: TGTGCCAGCAGCTTACAACGACAGACACTGAACACTGAAGCTTTCTTT.

This clonotype was seen only a few times. The genes are TRBV12-3 or TRBV12-4 and TRBJ1-5; possibly TRBD1 for D (5 bases). The CDR3 consists of 17 residues. Trimming stripped 4 bases from V and 5 bases from J, with 21 bases between. The CDR3 coding sequence is TGTGCCAGCAGTTCCTGGAGGGGTGGCGGTACGGATCAGCCCCAGCATTTT. Its protein product is CASSSWRGGGTDQPQHF.

This clonotype showed up just a few times. J is TRBJ1-5 and V is TRBV28; D uncertain. There are 16 residues in the CDR3. The germline CDR1 and CDR2 sequences are MDHEN and SYDVKM. V was pared by 4 bases and J by 4 bases, with 17 bases between. As DNA, the CDR3 is TGTGCCAGCAGTTGGCACGCCCGGAGGGCAAATCAGCCCCAGCATTTT. Translated, it gives CASSWHARRANQPQHF. The full variable domain, rest sourced from reference TRBV28 and TRBJ1-5, is DVKVTQSSRYLVKRTGEKVFLECVQDMDHENMFWYRQDPGLGLRLIYFSYDVKMKEKGDIPEGYSVSREKKERFSLILESASTNQTSMYLCASSWHARRANQPQHFGDGTRLSIL.

The rearrangement joins TRBV9 to TRBJ2-1; D ambiguous. Germline loops: CDR1 SGDLS, CDR2 YYNGEE. With 0 bases removed from V and 9 bases from J, the gap between germline ends came to 10 bases. This CDR3 is built from 13 residues. Here the CDR3 DNA reads TGTGCCAGCAGCGTAGGACCCTCGGTTGAGCAGTTCTTC. Translation gives CASSVGPSVEQFF.

Only a few counts were recorded for this clonotype. This chain joins TRBV20-1 and TRBJ1-2; no clear D gene. The germline gives CDR1 DFQATT, CDR2 SNEGSKA (reference sequence). The CDR3 is made up of 11 amino acids. V gave up 3 bases and J gave up 8 bases, with 10 bases separating them. The DNA of the CDR3 is TGCAGTGCTAGTAGCGCCGGCGGCTACACCTTC. Translating gives CSASSAGGYTF.

A few counts support this clonotype. The chain combines TRBV6-5 with TRBJ2-3, with TRBD1 identical over 8 bases. The CDR3 consists of 15 residues. J was trimmed by 8 bases and V by 2 bases; bases with no gene match: 9. Germline V gene lookup returns CDR1 MNHEY and CDR2 SVGAGI. The DNA for the CDR3 is TGTGCCAGCAGTTACGGGGGGACAGGTGGAGGTACGCAGTATTTT. It encodes CASSYGGTGGGTQYF.

This clonotype was seen many times. V is TRBV4-2 and J is TRBJ2-6, with D maybe TRBD2 (6 bases). This CDR3 is built from 15 residues. Trimming cost V 6 bases and J 0 bases, with 9 bases left between them. Germline V gene data show CDR1 as LGHNA and CDR2 as YNFKEQ. CDR3 amino acids: CASREGTSGANVLTF. Here the CDR3 DNA reads TGTGCCAGCAGGGAGGGGACCTCTGGGGCCAACGTCCTGACTTTC.

This clonotype was counted only a few times. The chain recombines TRBV6-5 with TRBJ2-7; 9 nucleotides match TRBD2. Trimming removed 6 bases from V and 2 bases from J; junction bases left unmatched: 8. The CDR3 contains 15 residues. Germline assignment: CDR1 MNHEY and CDR2 SVGAGI. As DNA, the CDR3 is TGTGCCAGCAGACAGCGGGGGGCCGAGGCCTACGAGCAGTACTTC. Translation gives CASRQRGAEAYEQYF.

The chain is built from TRBV10-1 and TRBJ2-3, with 11 bases that match TRBD2. V trimming: 2 bases; J trimming: 4 bases; junction bases outside the gene matches: 2. The CDR3 contains 15 residues. Germline lookup yields CDR1 WNHNN and CDR2 SYGVQD (reference sequence). The CDR3, as DNA: TGCGCCAGCAGTGAGCCGGGACTAGCGGCAGATACGCAGTATTTT. Translation gives CASSEPGLAADTQYF.

This clonotype has just a few counts. This chain joins TRBV12-3 or TRBV12-4 and TRBJ1-2; 8 bases match TRBD1. The V segment lost 6 bases and the J segment 4 bases; nucleotides outside the gene matches: 10. This CDR3 contains 15 residues. The CDR3 DNA reads TGTGCCAGCAGGTCCGACAGGGGAGCTAGCTATGGCTACACCTTC. Its translation is CASRSDRGASYGYTF.

This clonotype was seen more than once but under ten times. The chain links TRBV12-3 or TRBV12-4 to TRBJ2-1; D may be TRBD1 or TRBD2 (5 bases each). Trimming took off 7 bases at V and 0 bases at J, with 10 bases between the two ends. The CDR3 sequence is 14 residues long. This CDR3 is CASTKGSSYNEQFF. In nucleotides, the CDR3 is TGTGCCAGCACGAAGGGGAGCTCCTACAATGAGCAGTTCTTC.

The V gene is TRBV20-1, the J gene TRBJ2-2, with TRBD1 identical over 7 bases. The CDR3 loop spans 12 amino acids. V trimming: 7 bases; J trimming: 6 bases; junction bases outside the gene matches: 5. The germline CDR1 and CDR2 sequences are DFQATT and SNEGSKA (reference sequence). The CDR3 coding sequence is TGCAGTGGACGGCAGGGGGCCGGGGAGCTGTTTTTT. It specifies CSGRQGAGELFF.

This clonotype was counted a few times. The gene calls are TRBV12-3 or TRBV12-4 and TRBJ2-5, with D possibly TRBD1 on 8 matching bases. With 1 base removed from V and 11 bases from J, the gap between germline ends came to 20 bases. This CDR3 contains 15 residues. The CDR3 is CASSLETRTGREQYF. For the CDR3, the DNA is TGTGCCAGCAGTTTAGAGACAAGGACAGGGCGGGAGCAGTACTTC.

J is TRBJ1-2 and V is TRBV3-1; D unclear. V was pared by 1 base and J by 7 bases, with 10 bases between. This CDR3 region has 13 residues. Germline V gene lookup returns CDR1 LGHDT and CDR2 YNNKEL (reference sequence). In DNA, the CDR3 is TGTGCCAGCAGCCAAGGGGTAGGGAGTGGCTACACCTTC. Protein product: CASSQGVGSGYTF.

This clonotype showed up just a few times. The genes are TRBV4-3 and TRBJ1-2; 8 bases fit TRBD1. CDR1 and CDR2 from the germline V gene are LGHNA and YSLEER. There are 16 residues in the CDR3. The V and J ends lost 0 bases and 4 bases, in that order; junction bases with no gene match: 7. CDR3: CASSQDRGTGGYGYTF. The CDR3 DNA is TGCGCCAGCAGCCAAGATAGAGGAACAGGGGGCTATGGCTACACCTTC.

The rearrangement joins TRBV28 to TRBJ2-1; the D gene is possibly TRBD1 (5 bases). V was shortened by 3 bases and J by 7 bases, with 13 bases between the two germline ends. The CDR3 sequence is 14 residues long. Germline V gives CDR1 MDHEN, CDR2 SYDVKM. In DNA form, the CDR3 reads TGTGCCAGCAGTTTTAGGGGAAAAGGAAATGAGCAGTTCTTC. Translation: CASSFRGKGNEQFF.